The present TCR beta chain was sequenced within a study of chronic HIV infection and antiretroviral therapy. The CDR3 spans 11 residues. V was shortened by 1 base and J by 2 bases, with 2 bases between the two germline ends. Per the germline V gene, CDR1 is SQVTM and CDR2 is ANQGSEA. Using its own MiXCR run on the 5' RACE reads, TCRdb lists one record per CDR3 protein. The sample lists 45,000 to 55,000 distinct CDR3 sequences; about a fifth were seen once. The chain combines TRBV29-1 with TRBJ1-1; D is uncertain. The sequenced sample was peripheral blood. The TCR was taken from an adult who had HIV and had not received antiretroviral therapy, or was an uninfected healthy control (not recorded which). The CDR3 reads CSVEGNTEAFF. In DNA, the CDR3 is TGCAGCGTTGAAGGCAACACTGAAGCTTTCTTT.